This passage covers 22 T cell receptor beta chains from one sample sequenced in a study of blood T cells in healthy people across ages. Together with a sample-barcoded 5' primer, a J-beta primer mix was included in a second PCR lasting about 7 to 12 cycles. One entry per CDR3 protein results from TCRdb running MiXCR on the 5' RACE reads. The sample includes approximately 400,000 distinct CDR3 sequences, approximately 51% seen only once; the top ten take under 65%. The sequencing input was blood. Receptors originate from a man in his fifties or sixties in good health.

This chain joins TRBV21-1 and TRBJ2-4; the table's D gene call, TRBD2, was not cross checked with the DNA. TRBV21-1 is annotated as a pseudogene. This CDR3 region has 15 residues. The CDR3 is CASSNRSGVVDEQYF. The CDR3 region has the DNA TGTGCCAGCAGCAATAGGAGCGGGGTGGTCGATGAGCAGTACTTC.

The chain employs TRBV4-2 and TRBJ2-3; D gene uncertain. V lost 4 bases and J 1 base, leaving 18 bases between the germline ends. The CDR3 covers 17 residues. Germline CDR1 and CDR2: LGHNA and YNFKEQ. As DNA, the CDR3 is TGTGCCAGCAGCCGGGTGGGCGGCATAGGTGGCACAGATACGCAGTATTTT. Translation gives CASSRVGGIGGTDTQYF.

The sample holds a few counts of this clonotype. This CDR3 is CATSDRVRETQYF. CDR3 nucleotide sequence: TGTGCCACCAGCGACAGGGTGCGAGAGACCCAGTACTTC. The chain links TRBV24-1 to TRBJ2-5, with 7 bases aligning to TRBD1. Germline V lookup: CDR1 KGHDR, CDR2 SFDVKD. The CDR3 is 13 residues long. The V segment lost 7 bases and the J segment 4 bases; nucleotides outside the gene matches: 5.

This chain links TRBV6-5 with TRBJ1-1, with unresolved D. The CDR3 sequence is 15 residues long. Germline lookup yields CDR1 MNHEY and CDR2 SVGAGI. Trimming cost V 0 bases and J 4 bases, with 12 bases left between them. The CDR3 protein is CASSYSPRFGTEAFF. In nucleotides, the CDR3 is TGTGCCAGCAGTTACTCCCCCCGCTTTGGCACTGAAGCTTTCTTT.

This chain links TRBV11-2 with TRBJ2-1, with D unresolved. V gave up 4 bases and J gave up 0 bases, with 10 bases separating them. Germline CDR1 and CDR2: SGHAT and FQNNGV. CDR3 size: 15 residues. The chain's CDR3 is CASSSERDSYNEQFF. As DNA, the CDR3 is TGTGCCAGCAGCTCTGAAAGGGACTCCTACAATGAGCAGTTCTTC.

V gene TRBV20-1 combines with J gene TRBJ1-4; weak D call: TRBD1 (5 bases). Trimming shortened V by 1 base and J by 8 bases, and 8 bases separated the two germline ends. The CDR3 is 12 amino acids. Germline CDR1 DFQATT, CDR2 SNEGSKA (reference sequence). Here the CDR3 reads CSARGWDEKLFF. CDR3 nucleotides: TGCAGTGCTAGAGGCTGGGACGAAAAACTGTTTTTT.

The CDR3 DNA is TGTGCCAGCAGCGACAATACCCCCACTGAAGCTTTCTTT. Protein product: CASSDNTPTEAFF. The rearrangement uses TRBV6-5 and TRBJ1-1; D uncertain. Germline V lookup: CDR1 MNHEY, CDR2 SVGAGI. Between the trimmed V and J ends, which lost 6 bases and 4 bases, there was a span of 12 bases. This CDR3 spans 13 amino acids.

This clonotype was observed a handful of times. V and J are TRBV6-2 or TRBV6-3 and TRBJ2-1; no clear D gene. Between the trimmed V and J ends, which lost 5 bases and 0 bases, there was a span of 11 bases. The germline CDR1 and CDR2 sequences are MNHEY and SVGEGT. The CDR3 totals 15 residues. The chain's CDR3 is CASSASRSSYNEQFF. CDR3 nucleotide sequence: TGTGCCAGCAGTGCGAGCCGCAGCTCCTACAATGAGCAGTTCTTC.

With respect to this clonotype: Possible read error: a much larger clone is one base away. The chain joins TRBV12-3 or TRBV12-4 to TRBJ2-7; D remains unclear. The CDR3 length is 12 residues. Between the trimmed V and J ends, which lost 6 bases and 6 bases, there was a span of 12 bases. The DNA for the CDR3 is TGTGCCAGCAGGCTTATGGACGGCGAGCAGTACTTC. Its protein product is CASRLMDGEQYF.

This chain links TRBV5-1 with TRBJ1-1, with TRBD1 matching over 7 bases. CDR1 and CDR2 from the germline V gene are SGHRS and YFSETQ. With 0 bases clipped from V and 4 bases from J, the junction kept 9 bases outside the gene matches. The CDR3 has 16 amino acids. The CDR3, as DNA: TGCGCCAGCAGCTTGGAACAGGGGCCTTCAATCACTGAAGCTTTCTTT. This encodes CASSLEQGPSITEAFF.

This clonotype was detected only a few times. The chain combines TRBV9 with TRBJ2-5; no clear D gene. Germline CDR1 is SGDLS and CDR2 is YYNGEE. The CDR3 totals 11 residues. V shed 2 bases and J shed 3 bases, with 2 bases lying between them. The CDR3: CASSVKETQYF. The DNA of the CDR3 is TGTGCCAGCAGCGTGAAAGAGACCCAGTACTTC.

The CDR3 nucleotides read TGCAGCGAGCAGGACAGAAGGTCCGGGGGCTACACCTTC. Its translation: CSEQDRRSGGYTF. The V and J genes are TRBV29-1 and TRBJ1-2, with a tentative D call TRBD1 (6 bases). Germline assignment: CDR1 SQVTM and CDR2 ANQGSEA. CDR3 length: 13 amino acids. V dropped 7 bases and J dropped 8 bases, with 20 bases sitting between them.

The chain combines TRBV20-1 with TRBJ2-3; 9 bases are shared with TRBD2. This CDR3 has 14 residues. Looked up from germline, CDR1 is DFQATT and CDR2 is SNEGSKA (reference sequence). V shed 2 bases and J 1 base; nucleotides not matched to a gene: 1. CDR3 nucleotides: TGCAGTGCTAGAAGGACTAGCGGCACAGATACGCAGTATTTT. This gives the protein CSARRTSGTDTQYF.

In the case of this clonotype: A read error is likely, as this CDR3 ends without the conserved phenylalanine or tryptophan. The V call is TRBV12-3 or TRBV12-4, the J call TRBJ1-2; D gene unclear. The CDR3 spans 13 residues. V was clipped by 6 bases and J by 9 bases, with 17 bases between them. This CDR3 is CASRPIYGYSYTL. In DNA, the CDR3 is TGTGCCAGCAGACCGATCTATGGGTATAGCTACACCTTA.

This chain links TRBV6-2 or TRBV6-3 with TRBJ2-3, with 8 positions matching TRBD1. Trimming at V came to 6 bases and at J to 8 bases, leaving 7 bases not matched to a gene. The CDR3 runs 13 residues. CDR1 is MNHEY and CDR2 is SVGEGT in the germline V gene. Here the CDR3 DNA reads TGTGCCAGCAGAAAGACAGGGGAAGGTACGCAGTATTTT. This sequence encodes CASRKTGEGTQYF.

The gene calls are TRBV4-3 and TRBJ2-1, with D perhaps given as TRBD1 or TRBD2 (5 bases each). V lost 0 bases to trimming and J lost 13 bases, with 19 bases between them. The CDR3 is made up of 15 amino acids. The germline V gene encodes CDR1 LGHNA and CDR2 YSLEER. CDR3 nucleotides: TGCGCCAGCAGCCAAGAGGGCAGGGTGGGAGAGACCCAGTTCTTC. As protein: CASSQEGRVGETQFF.

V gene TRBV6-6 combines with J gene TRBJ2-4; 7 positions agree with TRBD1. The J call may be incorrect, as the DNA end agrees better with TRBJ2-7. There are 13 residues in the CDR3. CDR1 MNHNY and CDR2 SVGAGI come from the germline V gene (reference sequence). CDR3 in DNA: TGTGCCAGCAGTCCTCGACAGGGTGACGAGCAGTACTTC. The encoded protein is CASSPRQGDEQYF.

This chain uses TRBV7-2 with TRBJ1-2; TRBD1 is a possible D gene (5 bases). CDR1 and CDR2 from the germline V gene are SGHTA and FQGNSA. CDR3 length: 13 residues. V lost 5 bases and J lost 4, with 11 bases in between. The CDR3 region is CASSATGLYGYTF. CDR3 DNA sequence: TGTGCCAGCAGCGCAACAGGTCTCTATGGCTACACCTTC.

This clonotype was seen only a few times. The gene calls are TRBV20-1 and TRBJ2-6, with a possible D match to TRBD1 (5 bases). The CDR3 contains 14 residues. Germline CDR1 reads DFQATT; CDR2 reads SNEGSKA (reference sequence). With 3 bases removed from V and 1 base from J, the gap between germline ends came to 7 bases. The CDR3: CSARSGSGANVLTF. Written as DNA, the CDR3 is TGCAGTGCTAGGTCAGGGTCTGGGGCCAACGTCCTGACTTTC.

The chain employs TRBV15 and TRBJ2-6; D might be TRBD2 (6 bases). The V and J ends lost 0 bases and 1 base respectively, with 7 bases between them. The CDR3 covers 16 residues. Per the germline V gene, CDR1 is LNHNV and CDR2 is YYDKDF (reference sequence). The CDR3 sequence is CATSRDRGSGANVLTF. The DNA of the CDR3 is TGTGCCACCAGCAGAGATCGGGGGTCTGGGGCCAACGTCCTGACTTTC.

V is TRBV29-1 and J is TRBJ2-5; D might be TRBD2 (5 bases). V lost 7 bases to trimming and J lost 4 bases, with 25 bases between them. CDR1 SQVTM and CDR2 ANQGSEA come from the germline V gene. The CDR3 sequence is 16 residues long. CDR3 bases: TGCAGCGCACACGCTCGAAGGCTAGCAAGTGGAGAGACCCAGTACTTC. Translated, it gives CSAHARRLASGETQYF.

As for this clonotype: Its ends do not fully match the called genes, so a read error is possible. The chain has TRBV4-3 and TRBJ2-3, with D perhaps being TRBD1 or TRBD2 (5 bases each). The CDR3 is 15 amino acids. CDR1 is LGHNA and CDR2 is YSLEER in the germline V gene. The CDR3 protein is CASSQEGTGTDAQYF. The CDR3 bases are TGCGCCAGCAGCCAAGAAGGGACGGGCACAGATGCGCAGTATTTT.